The 27 T cell receptor beta chains given below trace back to one sample, sequenced in a study of blood T cells in healthy people across ages. Using a J-beta primer mix together with a sample-barcoded 5' primer, a second PCR was run for about 6 to 11 cycles. Each CDR3 protein is one row after TCRdb ran MiXCR on the 5' RACE reads. The sample gives 1,500,000 or so distinct CDR3 sequences, almost 60% of which show up once; about 6.7% is in the top ten. Sequenced: blood. Receptors originate from a man aged 18 to 29 in good health.

The chain is built from TRBV7-2 and TRBJ2-7; the D gene is possibly TRBD2 (5 bases). Trimming took 0 bases from V and 0 from J, leaving 9 bases between them. There are 15 residues in the CDR3. Germline loops: CDR1 SGHTA, CDR2 FQGNSA. Written as DNA, the CDR3 is TGTGCCAGCAGCTTAGCGGCTAGCCGCTCCTACGAGCAGTACTTC. It is translated as CASSLAASRSYEQYF. Looking up the rest from reference TRBV7-2 and TRBJ2-7 gives the full variable domain: GAGVSQSPSNKVTEKGKDVELRCDPISGHTALYWYRQSLGQGLEFLIYFQGNSAPDKSGLPSDRFSAERTGGSVSTLTIQRTQQEDSAVYLCASSLAASRSYEQYFGPGTRLTVT.

This chain joins TRBV12-3 or TRBV12-4 and TRBJ2-7, with TRBD1 matching 7 bases. Trimming at V came to 10 bases and at J to 12 bases, leaving 15 bases not matched to a gene. This CDR3 is built from 12 residues. CDR3 sequence reads: CAIRSGTEDPYF. The CDR3 coding sequence is TGTGCCATCAGATCTGGGACAGAGGATCCGTACTTC.

The genes are TRBV4-1 and TRBJ1-1; 9 bases are a match to TRBD1. There are 22 residues in the CDR3. Germline V gene lookup returns CDR1 MGHRA and CDR2 YSYEKL. V lost 4 bases to trimming and J lost 4 bases; unmatched junction nucleotides: 28. The CDR3 nucleotides read TGCGCCAGCAGCCCAAGTTGGTTTACGAGGAGGGACAGGGAGACAGCGGGCACTGAAGCTTTCTTT. Residues: CASSPSWFTRRDRETAGTEAFF.

The chain recombines TRBV6-1 with TRBJ2-1, with D perhaps TRBD1 (5 bases). The germline V gene encodes CDR1 MNHNS and CDR2 SASEGT. With 3 bases removed from V and 10 bases from J, the gap between germline ends came to 19 bases. This CDR3 has 15 amino acids. The CDR3 protein is CASSDQRAIQEEQFF. CDR3 nucleotide sequence: TGTGCCAGCAGTGACCAACGCGCGATACAGGAGGAGCAGTTCTTC.

The sample holds a few counts of this clonotype. The DNA for the CDR3 is TGTGCCAGCAGGGGACAGGGGTATGGCTACACCTTC. Translated: CASRGQGYGYTF. This chain joins TRBV7-9 and TRBJ1-2, with 10 bases identical to TRBD1. The CDR3 loop spans 12 amino acids. V trimming: 6 bases; J trimming: 5 bases; junction bases outside the gene matches: 0. Germline V gives CDR1 SEHNR, CDR2 FQNEAQ (reference sequence).

V gene TRBV7-2 combines with J gene TRBJ1-2; no firm D call. Germline V gene lookup returns CDR1 SGHTA and CDR2 FQGNSA. The germline V and J ends were trimmed by 4 bases and 7 bases, with 22 bases remaining between them. The length of the CDR3 is 16 residues. The CDR3 sequence is CASSSTRRGGLSGYTF. DNA of the CDR3: TGTGCCAGCAGCTCGACCCGGCGGGGAGGTCTAAGTGGCTACACCTTC.

The chain joins TRBV12-5 to TRBJ2-1; 13 bases agree with TRBD2. Germline lookup yields CDR1 LGHNT and CDR2 FRNRAP. Trimming cost V 7 bases and J 10 bases; bases outside gene matches: 10. The CDR3 consists of 15 residues. Written as DNA, the CDR3 is TGTGCTAGTGCCGCCGGACTAGCGGGAGAAAGCGAGCAGTTCTTC. Its protein product is CASAAGLAGESEQFF.

The V call is TRBV5-1, the J call TRBJ2-2; no firm D call. Trimming removed 0 bases at V and 6 bases at J, with 6 bases between. CDR1 and CDR2 from the germline V gene are SGHRS and YFSETQ. CDR3 length: 13 residues. CDR3 DNA sequence: TGCGCCAGCAGCTTGGCTTTGGCCGGGGAGCTGTTTTTT. It encodes CASSLALAGELFF.

There are a few counts of this clonotype. The chain is built from TRBV12-3 or TRBV12-4 and TRBJ1-4; 9 nucleotides align to TRBD1. This CDR3 has 14 amino acids. Unmatched junction bases numbered 7, after V lost 6 bases and J lost 8 bases. DNA of the CDR3: TGTGCCAGCAGCACCGGACAGGGGAGGGAAAAACTGTTTTTT. Its protein product is CASSTGQGREKLFF.

The chain employs TRBV4-2 and TRBJ2-3, with 8 bases fitting TRBD1. The CDR3 is made up of 15 amino acids. Germline CDR1 is LGHNA and CDR2 is YNFKEQ. V was clipped by 1 base and J by 4 bases; unmatched bases: 4. The CDR3 spells CASSQGTGRSDTQYF. Written as DNA, the CDR3 is TGTGCCAGCAGCCAAGGGACAGGGCGGTCAGATACGCAGTATTTT.

This chain uses TRBV4-1 with TRBJ1-1; D is uncertain. The CDR3 covers 15 residues. Germline assignment: CDR1 MGHRA and CDR2 YSYEKL. V shed 2 bases and J shed 3 bases, with 13 bases lying between them. In DNA, the CDR3 is TGCGCCAGCAGCCAACAGCGAGACCCATACACTGAAGCTTTCTTT. It codes for CASSQQRDPYTEAFF.

This clonotype was seen repeatedly, ten times or more. This rearrangement joins TRBV12-3 or TRBV12-4 to TRBJ1-4, with D hard to call. V shed 7 bases and J shed 0 bases, with 9 bases lying between them. The CDR3 has 14 amino acids. In nucleotides, the CDR3 is TGTGCCAGCACCATGATTGCAACTAATGAAAAACTGTTTTTT. Protein: CASTMIATNEKLFF.

This clonotype has just a few counts. The chain is built from TRBV28 and TRBJ2-1; maybe TRBD1 (6 bases). The CDR3 totals 11 residues. Germline CDR1 reads MDHEN; CDR2 reads SYDVKM. Deletions cut 10 bases from V and 10 bases from J, with 14 bases between. In nucleotides, the CDR3 is TGTGCCACCGCCGGCCAGGGGGAGCAGTTCTTC. This codes for CATAGQGEQFF.

The rearrangement joins TRBV20-1 to TRBJ2-1, with unresolved D. Per the germline V gene, CDR1 is DFQATT and CDR2 is SNEGSKA (reference sequence). The CDR3 spans 14 residues. The V and J ends lost 3 bases and 5 bases respectively, with 14 bases between them. The CDR3, as DNA: TGCAGTGCTAGGGACCTACTCACCCACAATGAGCAGTTCTTC. This translates into CSARDLLTHNEQFF.

In its sample, this clonotype was seen once. The chain's CDR3 is CSARVGDTEQFF. The CDR3, as DNA: TGCAGTGCTAGAGTTGGGGACACTGAGCAGTTCTTC. The V gene is TRBV20-1, the J gene TRBJ2-1, with D possibly TRBD1 on 6 matching bases. Trimming shortened V by 1 base and J by 9 bases, and 10 bases separated the two germline ends. CDR3 length: 12 residues. CDR1 and CDR2 from the germline V gene are DFQATT and SNEGSKA (reference sequence).

This chain links TRBV2 with TRBJ2-5; TRBD2 aligns across 8 bases. The CDR3 has 14 amino acids. Per germline, CDR1 SNHLY and CDR2 FYNNEI. Trimming cost V 4 bases and J 2 bases; bases outside gene matches: 3. CDR3 loop: CASSGTSQQETQYF. As DNA, the CDR3 is TGTGCCAGCAGTGGGACTAGCCAGCAAGAGACCCAGTACTTC.

This chain links TRBV28 with TRBJ2-5; D is unclear. The germline V and J ends were trimmed by 4 bases and 1 base, with 10 bases remaining between them. The CDR3 runs 14 residues. The germline gives CDR1 MDHEN, CDR2 SYDVKM. Here the CDR3 reads CASSSPYSQETQYF. The CDR3 DNA reads TGTGCCAGCAGTTCACCCTACTCCCAAGAGACCCAGTACTTC.

This clonotype occurred a few times. V usage is TRBV7-9 and J usage is TRBJ2-7; 9 nucleotides agree with TRBD1. This CDR3 spans 14 amino acids. After removal of 2 bases from V and 3 bases from J, the junction contained 2 bases not matched to a gene. Per germline, CDR1 SEHNR and CDR2 FQNEAQ (reference sequence). The CDR3 spells CASSLRDRVYEQYF. CDR3 nucleotide sequence: TGTGCCAGCAGCTTAAGGGACAGGGTCTACGAGCAGTACTTC. Variable domain in full (rest from reference TRBV7-9 and TRBJ2-7): DTGVSQNPRHKITKRGQNVTFRCDPISEHNRLYWYRQTLGQGPEFLTYFQNEAQLEKSRLLSDRFSAERPKGSFSTLEIQRTEQGDSAMYLCASSLRDRVYEQYFGPGTRLTVT.

Written as DNA, the CDR3 is TGTGCCAGCAGTTACAGCTGGAGCACAGATACGCAGTATTTT. This gives the protein CASSYSWSTDTQYF. The chain employs TRBV27 and TRBJ2-3, with D unresolved. Per germline, CDR1 MNHEY and CDR2 SMNVEV (reference sequence). Trimming pared 4 bases from V and 0 bases from J, leaving 8 bases between. The length of the CDR3 is 14 residues.

The rearrangement uses TRBV5-1 and TRBJ2-7, with D perhaps assigned TRBD1 or TRBD2 (5 bases each). The germline CDR1 and CDR2 sequences are SGHRS and YFSETQ. V lost 4 bases and J lost 0, with 20 bases in between. The CDR3 contains 17 residues. The CDR3 protein is CASSLGERGQSSYEQYF. The DNA for the CDR3 is TGCGCCAGCAGCCTCGGAGAGAGGGGCCAAAGCTCCTACGAGCAGTACTTC.

This clonotype was seen a few times. V usage is TRBV7-8 and J usage is TRBJ1-5; D might be TRBD1 (6 bases). Germline V CDR1 and CDR2: SGHVS, FQNEAQ. The CDR3 consists of 14 residues. The germline V and J ends were trimmed by 5 bases and 6 bases, with 14 bases remaining between them. The CDR3 nucleotides read TGTGCCAGCAGCAAGAGGGGGTCCGTTCAGCCCCAGCATTTT. It translates to CASSKRGSVQPQHF. Complete variable domain (other parts from reference TRBV7-8 and TRBJ1-5): GAGVSQSPRYKVAKRGQDVALRCDPISGHVSLFWYQQALGQGPEFLTYFQNEAQLDKSGLPSDRFFAERPEGSVSTLKIQRTQQEDSAVYLCASSKRGSVQPQHFGDGTRLSIL.

The gene calls are TRBV7-2 and TRBJ2-3; 13 bases agree with TRBD2. Per the germline V gene, CDR1 is SGHTA and CDR2 is FQGNSA. V lost 5 bases, J lost 4 bases, and 9 bases stayed unmatched. This CDR3 has 17 amino acids. The CDR3 reads CASSLRLAGGGADTQYF. The CDR3 DNA is TGTGCCAGCAGCCTAAGACTAGCGGGGGGCGGCGCAGATACGCAGTATTTT.

This clonotype came up a few times. V gene TRBV6-2 or TRBV6-3 combines with J gene TRBJ2-4; 7 nucleotides match TRBD1. The J segment lost 13 bases and the V segment lost 5 bases, leaving 14 bases of the junction unmatched. This CDR3 is built from 14 residues. Germline CDR1 and CDR2: MNHEY and SVGEGT. Written as DNA, the CDR3 is TGTGCCAGCAGTCGTGGGACAGAGGAAGGAGCGCAGTACTTC. Translating it yields CASSRGTEEGAQYF.

Written as DNA, the CDR3 is TGTGCCAGCAGCTCGCGTAGGGGCGGCTACACCTTC. Translated, it gives CASSSRRGGYTF. This chain uses TRBV7-2 with TRBJ1-2; D perhaps matches TRBD1 (5 bases). V was trimmed by 4 bases and J by 8 bases, leaving 11 bases between them. Germline CDR1 and CDR2: SGHTA and FQGNSA. CDR3 size: 12 residues.

The chain recombines TRBV20-1 with TRBJ2-7, with a tentative D call TRBD2 (6 bases). V gave up 2 bases and J gave up 3 bases, with 20 bases separating them. This CDR3 is built from 16 residues. The germline gives CDR1 DFQATT, CDR2 SNEGSKA (reference sequence). The CDR3 is CSARPALTGDFYEQYF. In DNA form, the CDR3 reads TGCAGTGCTAGACCTGCCCTTACGGGGGATTTCTACGAGCAGTACTTC.

The chain employs TRBV7-2 and TRBJ1-3, with no clear D. The CDR3 has 17 residues. Between the trimmed V and J ends, which lost 5 bases and 4 bases, there was a span of 21 bases. Germline-derived CDR1 and CDR2 are SGHTA and FQGNSA. In DNA, the CDR3 is TGTGCCAGCAGCCCTCCCGCCGGAGGAAGGAACGGAAACACCATATATTTT. Its translation is CASSPPAGGRNGNTIYF.

This chain connects TRBV6-1 to TRBJ2-6; D gene ambiguous. CDR3 length equals 15 residues. Germline V CDR1 and CDR2: MNHNS, SASEGT. V lost 3 bases, J lost 0 bases, and 6 bases lay in between. CDR3 in DNA: TGTGCCAGCAGTGATGATTACTCTGGGGCCAACGTCCTGACTTTC. Protein sequence: CASSDDYSGANVLTF.